One sample yielded the 31 T cell receptor beta chains listed below, sequenced in a study of CD8 T cells in ankylosing spondylitis. Via MiXCR, TCRdb re-called the 5' RACE reads, giving one row per CDR3 protein. The profile shows 150,000 or so distinct CDR3 sequences, roughly 31% of them singletons. The source material was synovial fluid, either unsorted or a sorted T cell fraction (not recorded which). These receptors were obtained from a male donor with ankylosing spondylitis.

This clonotype was observed a few times. The chain is built from TRBV28 and TRBJ2-7; TRBD2 agrees at 7 bases. The CDR3 contains 16 residues. Germline V gene sequence: CDR1 MDHEN, CDR2 SYDVKM. V lost 5 bases to trimming and J lost 2 bases; unmatched junction nucleotides: 12. In nucleotides, the CDR3 is TGTGCCAGCAGTCAAAGGGTGCTAGCGGCTCCCTACGAGCAGTACTTC. Protein: CASSQRVLAAPYEQYF.

This rearrangement joins TRBV6-1 to TRBJ2-7; D is unresolved. Deletions cut 6 bases from V and 6 bases from J, with 15 bases between. This CDR3 is built from 13 residues. CDR1 and CDR2 from the germline V gene are MNHNS and SASEGT. The CDR3 sequence: CASRPNSQFEQYF. The CDR3 nucleotides are TGTGCCAGCAGACCCAACTCCCAGTTCGAGCAGTACTTC.

This clonotype was recorded a few times. J is TRBJ1-2 and V is TRBV7-9; possibly TRBD1 for D (5 bases). The CDR3 is 15 amino acids. V was cut by 4 bases and J by 8 bases, with 20 bases left in between. Germline V gene sequence: CDR1 SEHNR, CDR2 FQNEAQ (reference sequence). Here the CDR3 reads CASSWEQVFYTGYTF. The CDR3 DNA reads TGTGCCAGCAGCTGGGAACAGGTTTTTTATACGGGCTACACCTTC.

The chain joins TRBV29-1 to TRBJ2-3, with 7 bases lining up with TRBD2. V shed 2 bases and J 7 bases; nucleotides not matched to a gene: 12. Looked up from germline, CDR1 is SQVTM and CDR2 is ANQGSEA. The CDR3 is 15 amino acids. DNA for the CDR3: TGCAGCGTTGAACGGGCTAGCGGACACACGAATACGCAGTATTTT. This encodes CSVERASGHTNTQYF.

The genes are TRBV4-1 and TRBJ2-2; perhaps TRBD1 as D (6 bases). This CDR3 comprises 17 residues. The V end was cut by 6 bases, the J end by 6 bases, with 23 bases between. Germline CDR1 MGHRA, CDR2 YSYEKL. The CDR3 sequence: CASRRGGLNGGPGELFF. The CDR3 region has the DNA TGCGCCAGCAGAAGGGGCGGACTGAATGGGGGCCCCGGGGAGCTGTTTTTT.

This clonotype was seen a handful of times. This chain uses TRBV7-2 with TRBJ1-4, with 10 bases identical to TRBD1. The trim removed 4 bases at V and 6 bases at J, leaving 11 bases unmatched. The germline gives CDR1 SGHTA, CDR2 FQGNSA. The CDR3 totals 17 residues. In DNA, the CDR3 is TGTGCCAGCAGCTCCTACACCGGACAGGGGGGGTATGAAAAACTGTTTTTT. It translates to CASSSYTGQGGYEKLFF.

DNA of the CDR3: TGCAGCGTTGACAGTAGCAGAGATGAGCAGTTCTTC. This sequence encodes CSVDSSRDEQFF. The rearrangement uses TRBV29-1 and TRBJ2-1; D remains ambiguous. There are 12 residues in the CDR3. Between the trimmed V and J ends, which lost 3 bases and 8 bases, there was a span of 11 bases. Germline V gives CDR1 SQVTM, CDR2 ANQGSEA.

This clonotype was recorded a few times. In nucleotides, the CDR3 is TGCGCCAGCGGACCGGGACAGGGCCCCTACGAGCAGTACTTC. Amino acids: CASGPGQGPYEQYF. V usage is TRBV5-1 and J usage is TRBJ2-7, with 9 positions matching TRBD1. Germline lookup yields CDR1 SGHRS and CDR2 YFSETQ. The CDR3 totals 14 residues. The V gene end was trimmed by 7 bases and the J gene end by 2 bases; junction bases not matched to a gene: 7. Full variable domain (outside the CDR3, taken from reference TRBV5-1 and TRBJ2-7): KAGVTQTPRYLIKTRGQQVTLSCSPISGHRSVSWYQQTPGQGLQFLFEYFSETQRNKGNFPGRFSGRQFSNSRSEMNVSTLELGDSALYLCASGPGQGPYEQYFGPGTRLTVT.

The chain combines TRBV6-1 with TRBJ1-1, with D tentatively TRBD1 (5 bases). In germline, CDR1 is MNHNS, CDR2 SASEGT. The ends were cut back, 8 bases at V and 7 bases at J, with 20 bases in the middle. The CDR3 is 14 residues long. The CDR3 here is CASGWDRRIDEAFF. The CDR3 coding sequence is TGTGCCAGCGGATGGGACCGACGGATTGATGAAGCTTTCTTT.

This clonotype turned up a few times. The chain carries TRBV29-1 and TRBJ2-7, with 9 bases identical to TRBD1. CDR1 and CDR2 from the germline V gene are SQVTM and ANQGSEA. CDR3 length: 14 residues. The ends lost 2 bases at V and 8 bases at J; junction bases unmatched: 10. CDR3 region: CSVETRDREFKQYF. In DNA, the CDR3 is TGCAGCGTTGAAACCCGGGACAGGGAATTTAAGCAGTACTTC.

CDR3 amino acids: CASSLNRASGSPGELFF. CDR3 nucleotide sequence: TGTGCCAGCAGTTTAAATCGGGCTAGCGGGAGCCCCGGGGAGCTGTTTTTT. J is TRBJ2-2 and V is TRBV12-3 or TRBV12-4; the match to TRBD2 covers 10 bases. V dropped 2 bases and J dropped 6; count of bases not matched to a gene: 9. The CDR3 loop spans 17 amino acids.

V gene TRBV5-1 combines with J gene TRBJ2-7; the D is unclear. Germline CDR1 SGHRS, CDR2 YFSETQ. Between the trimmed V and J ends, which lost 0 bases and 2 bases, there was a span of 12 bases. The CDR3 runs 15 residues. The CDR3 is CASSLVSDGTYEQYF. CDR3 nucleotide sequence: TGCGCCAGCAGCTTGGTCTCGGACGGCACCTACGAGCAGTACTTC.

The rearrangement joins TRBV28 to TRBJ2-4; maybe TRBD2 (6 bases). Germline CDR1 reads MDHEN; CDR2 reads SYDVKM. This CDR3 is 17 amino acids long. The V and J ends lost 1 base and 8 bases respectively, with 21 bases between them. The CDR3: CASSLSGRVLSGDIQYF. The CDR3 nucleotides are TGTGCCAGCAGTTTATCGGGAAGGGTATTGTCGGGAGACATTCAGTACTTC.

Only one count was recorded for this clonotype. The chain couples TRBV12-3 or TRBV12-4 to TRBJ2-1; 9 bases are a match to TRBD2. This CDR3 is built from 16 residues. With V trimmed by 6 bases and J by 9 bases, 15 bases remained unmatched. This CDR3 is CASSHRSGGEKIEQFF. The CDR3 DNA is TGTGCCAGCAGCCACCGTAGCGGGGGTGAGAAGATTGAGCAGTTCTTC.

The chain joins TRBV4-2 to TRBJ2-3, with 7 nucleotides matching TRBD1. Trimming at V came to 4 bases and at J to 2 bases, leaving 12 bases not matched to a gene. CDR1 is LGHNA and CDR2 is YNFKEQ in the germline V gene. This CDR3 is 17 amino acids long. This CDR3 reads CASSRRSGTADTDTQYF. CDR3 bases: TGTGCCAGCAGCCGACGGTCGGGGACAGCGGACACAGATACGCAGTATTTT.

The genes are TRBV29-1 and TRBJ2-6; D is unresolved. Germline loops: CDR1 SQVTM, CDR2 ANQGSEA. Trimming cost V 0 bases and J 3 bases, with 9 bases left between them. The CDR3 has 15 amino acids. DNA for the CDR3: TGCAGCGTTGAAGATCCGGTCGGTGGGGCCAACGTCCTGACTTTC. Protein product: CSVEDPVGGANVLTF. The whole variable domain, remainder taken from reference TRBV29-1 and TRBJ2-6, is SAVISQKPSRDICQRGTSLTIQCQVDSQVTMMFWYRQQPGQSLTLIATANQGSEATYESGFVIDKFPISRPNLTFSTLTVSNMSPEDSSIYLCSVEDPVGGANVLTFGAGSRLTVL.

This clonotype was counted a few times. The J gene is TRBJ1-1, the V gene TRBV18, with D possibly matching TRBD1 (6 bases). There are 15 residues in the CDR3. Trimming took off 4 bases at V and 0 bases at J, with 12 bases between the two ends. Germline CDR1 and CDR2: KGHSH and LQKENI. Here the CDR3 reads CASSLYRDMNTEAFF. CDR3 sequence (DNA): TGTGCCAGCTCACTCTACAGGGATATGAACACTGAAGCTTTCTTT. Looking up the rest from reference TRBV18 and TRBJ1-1 gives the full variable domain: NAGVMQNPRHLVRRRGQEARLRCSPMKGHSHVYWYRQLPEEGLKFMVYLQKENIIDESGMPKERFSAEFPKEGPSILRIQQVVRGDSAAYFCASSLYRDMNTEAFFGQGTRLTVV.

This clonotype turned up a few times. The V gene is TRBV5-1, the J gene TRBJ2-3; TRBD2 matches 8 bases. CDR3 size: 15 residues. Germline CDR1 is SGHRS and CDR2 is YFSETQ. J was trimmed by 0 bases and V by 4 bases; bases with no gene match: 4. The CDR3 region has the DNA TGCGCCAGCAGCGCGACTAGCGCTAGCACAGATACGCAGTATTTT. Translation gives CASSATSASTDTQYF.

This clonotype was observed a few times. The V gene is TRBV4-1, the J gene TRBJ2-1, with 12 bases matching TRBD2. The CDR3 contains 16 residues. V lost 4 bases and J lost 5; bases outside the gene matches: 6. In germline, CDR1 is MGHRA, CDR2 YSYEKL. The CDR3 region has the DNA TGCGCCAGCAGCCTCCCACTAGCGGGGGGAAACAATGAGCAGTTCTTC. Translated, it gives CASSLPLAGGNNEQFF.

The chain is built from TRBV28 and TRBJ1-6; D remains ambiguous. CDR3 length: 14 residues. Trimming took 4 bases from V and 9 from J, leaving 13 bases between them. CDR1 and CDR2 from the germline V gene are MDHEN and SYDVKM. The CDR3, as DNA: TGTGCCAGCAGTTGGGCCGCCTCGGCTTCACCCCTCCACTTT. Protein: CASSWAASASPLHF.

The V and J genes are TRBV19 and TRBJ1-5; D unresolved. CDR1 LNHDA and CDR2 SQIVND come from the germline V gene (reference sequence). The CDR3 length is 15 residues. Trimming cost V 3 bases and J 4 bases, with 13 bases left between them. The CDR3 sequence is CASSMGGTENQPQHF. The DNA of the CDR3 is TGTGCCAGTAGTATGGGCGGAACAGAAAATCAGCCCCAGCATTTT.

This clonotype was observed a handful of times. The chain employs TRBV16 and TRBJ1-5; a possible D gene is TRBD1 (6 bases). CDR1 is KGHSY, CDR2 FQNENV, per germline. Trimming left V 4 bases short and J 3 bases short, with 10 bases between. The CDR3 has 14 residues. CDR3 sequence (DNA): TGTGCCAGCAGCCCCGGACAGAACAATCAGCCCCAGCATTTT. Encoded protein: CASSPGQNNQPQHF. Full variable domain (missing parts from reference TRBV16 and TRBJ1-5): GEEVAQTPKHLVRGEGQKAKLYCAPIKGHSYVFWYQQVLKNEFKFLISFQNENVFDETGMPKERFSAKCLPNSPCSLEIQATKLEDSAVYFCASSPGQNNQPQHFGDGTRLSIL.

V and J are TRBV20-1 and TRBJ1-2; a possible D gene is TRBD1 (5 bases). This CDR3 is built from 11 residues. Germline V gene data show CDR1 as DFQATT and CDR2 as SNEGSKA (reference sequence). Trimming removed 4 bases at V and 8 bases at J, with 11 bases between. The CDR3 here is CSAMGVGGYTF. CDR3 DNA sequence: TGCAGTGCTATGGGGGTGGGAGGCTACACCTTC.

This sequence joins TRBV30 and TRBJ2-7, with TRBD1 matching 12 bases. The CDR3 consists of 16 residues. Trimming cost V 3 bases and J 4 bases; bases outside gene matches: 10. Germline assignment: CDR1 GTSNPN and CDR2 SVGIG (reference sequence). The CDR3 protein is CAWRTPGTGGMYEQYF. Here the CDR3 DNA reads TGTGCCTGGAGGACCCCCGGGACAGGGGGCATGTACGAGCAGTACTTC.

The chain employs TRBV5-6 and TRBJ2-3; D is unresolved. The CDR3 totals 18 residues. V gave up 5 bases and J gave up 2 bases, with 24 bases separating them. Per the germline V gene, CDR1 is SGHDT and CDR2 is YYEEEE. CDR3: CASSHSRPPGRLTDTQYF. CDR3 DNA: TGTGCCAGCAGTCACTCCCGCCCCCCAGGTAGACTCACAGATACGCAGTATTTT.

In its sample, this clonotype was seen a few times. The chain has TRBV5-1 and TRBJ2-1, with 12 bases lining up with TRBD2. The V segment lost 0 bases and the J segment 0 bases; nucleotides outside the gene matches: 7. Per germline, CDR1 SGHRS and CDR2 YFSETQ. This CDR3 is 19 amino acids long. CDR3 coding DNA: TGCGCCAGCAGCTTGGCTGGACTAGCGGGAACGAGCTCCTACAATGAGCAGTTCTTC. Protein product: CASSLAGLAGTSSYNEQFF.

The rearrangement uses TRBV12-3 or TRBV12-4 and TRBJ2-7, with D uncertain. Trimming pared 1 base from V and 4 bases from J, leaving 11 bases between. The CDR3 spans 14 residues. The CDR3 region is CASSLGINRYEQYF. Written as DNA, the CDR3 is TGTGCCAGCAGTTTAGGCATCAATCGATACGAGCAGTACTTC.

The chain combines TRBV5-1 with TRBJ2-7, with D hard to call. Germline CDR1 and CDR2: SGHRS and YFSETQ. The CDR3 has 13 amino acids. V was shortened by 1 base and J by 2 bases, with 7 bases between the two germline ends. CDR3 protein: CASSLQVPYEQYF. In DNA, the CDR3 is TGCGCCAGCAGCTTGCAGGTCCCCTACGAGCAGTACTTC.

This clonotype was recorded at least ten times. The rearrangement joins TRBV28 to TRBJ1-6; D remains ambiguous. This CDR3 spans 12 amino acids. V lost 6 bases, J lost 9 bases, and 9 bases lay in between. CDR1 and CDR2 from the germline V gene are MDHEN and SYDVKM. CDR3: CASSLLRSPLHF. The CDR3 bases are TGTGCCAGCAGCCTCCTTCGTTCACCCCTCCACTTT. The full variable domain, rest sourced from reference TRBV28 and TRBJ1-6, is DVKVTQSSRYLVKRTGEKVFLECVQDMDHENMFWYRQDPGLGLRLIYFSYDVKMKEKGDIPEGYSVSREKKERFSLILESASTNQTSMYLCASSLLRSPLHFGNGTRLTVT.

This clonotype was found many times. The chain is built from TRBV7-9 and TRBJ2-2; D may correspond to TRBD1 or TRBD2 (6 bases each). This CDR3 region has 14 residues. Trimming stripped 0 bases from V and 5 bases from J, with 7 bases between. The germline V gene has CDR1 SEHNR and CDR2 FQNEAQ (reference sequence). The CDR3 DNA sequence: TGTGCCAGCAGCTTAGCAGGGGGGACCGGGGAGCTGTTTTTT. Its translation: CASSLAGGTGELFF.

This clonotype was recorded a few times. The J gene is TRBJ1-1, the V gene TRBV20-1; maybe TRBD1 (6 bases). V was trimmed by 5 bases and J by 2 bases, leaving 12 bases between them. Germline CDR1 and CDR2: DFQATT and SNEGSKA (reference sequence). The CDR3 is made up of 13 amino acids. The CDR3 sequence is CSAGGSFNTEAFF. The CDR3 coding sequence is TGCAGTGCTGGGGGCAGCTTCAACACTGAAGCTTTCTTT.